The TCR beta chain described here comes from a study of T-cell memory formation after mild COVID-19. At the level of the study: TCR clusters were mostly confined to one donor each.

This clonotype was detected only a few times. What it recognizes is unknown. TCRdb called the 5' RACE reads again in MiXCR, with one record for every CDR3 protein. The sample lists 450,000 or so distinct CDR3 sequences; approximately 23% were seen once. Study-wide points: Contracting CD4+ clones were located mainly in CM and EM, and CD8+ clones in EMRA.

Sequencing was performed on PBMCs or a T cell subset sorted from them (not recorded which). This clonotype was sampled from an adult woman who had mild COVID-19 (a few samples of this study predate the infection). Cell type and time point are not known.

Here the CDR3 DNA reads TGCAGCGTTGAACGAGGGGTTACTGAAGCTTTCTTT. This gives the protein CSVERGVTEAFF. This sequence joins TRBV29-1 and TRBJ1-1; D is perhaps TRBD1 (5 bases). The germline V and J ends were trimmed by 2 bases and 5 bases, with 9 bases remaining between them. The CDR3 loop spans 12 amino acids. Germline CDR1 and CDR2: SQVTM and ANQGSEA. Full variable domain (remainder filled in from reference TRBV29-1 and TRBJ1-1): SAVISQKPSRDICQRGTSLTIQCQVDSQVTMMFWYRQQPGQSLTLIATANQGSEATYESGFVIDKFPISRPNLTFSTLTVSNMSPEDSSIYLCSVERGVTEAFFGQGTRLTVV.